These T cell receptor beta chains were read from a single sample in a study of blood T cell repertoires in COVID-19. Clones were sequenced by immunoSEQ multiplex PCR, and TCRdb holds only the in-frame ones, with some missing. Of about 100,000 clones listed, almost 80% are singletons. The sample taken for sequencing was peripheral blood. Receptors originate from a woman in her seventies with acute or convalescent COVID-19. The CDR3 runs from the conserved cysteine through the conserved F or W. The order of the fields is CDR3 protein, CDR3 DNA, V gene, J gene, D gene, clone size. A D gene is named only where the DNA matches it firmly. Some rows have no size entry. The others give once, few or many, or a class for an expanded clone.

CASSLITILGASDEKLFF	TGTGCCAGCAGCTTAATTACCATTCTGGGGGCTAGTGATGAAAAACTGTTTTTT	TRBV7-9	TRBJ1-4	.	.
CASSQRTGQGMSGELFF	TGCGCCAGCAGTCAAAGAACGGGACAGGGTATGTCCGGGGAGCTGTTTTTT	TRBV5-1	TRBJ2-2	TRBD1	.
CASSLVQGRVTEAFF	TGTGCCAGCAGTTTGGTCCAGGGGAGGGTCACTGAAGCTTTCTTT	TRBV27	TRBJ1-1	.	.
CAWSPRTGINGYTF	TGTGCCTGGAGTCCACGGACAGGTATTAATGGCTACACCTTC	TRBV30	TRBJ1-2	TRBD1	.
CASSTITGTSTDTQYF	TGTGCCAGCAGTACAATCACAGGTACCAGCACAGATACGCAGTATTTT	TRBV27	TRBJ2-3	.	.
CAISRTGGSGNTIYF	TGTGCCATCAGCAGGACAGGGGGATCGGGAAACACCATATATTTT	TRBV10-3	TRBJ1-3	TRBD1	.
CASSRDRASGNTIYF	TGTGCCAGTAGTAGGGACAGAGCCTCTGGAAACACCATATATTTT	TRBV19	TRBJ1-3	TRBD1	.
CASSELTGFSGNTIYF	TGTGCCAGCAGTGAACTAACAGGTTTCTCTGGAAACACCATATATTTT	TRBV6-1	TRBJ1-3	.	.
CASKDRTGGMGTQYF	TGTGCCAGTAAAGATCGGACAGGAGGAATGGGGACCCAGTACTTC	TRBV19	TRBJ2-5	TRBD1	few
CSATTVSSYEQYF	TGCAGCGCTACGACAGTGAGCTCCTACGAGCAGTACTTC	TRBV29-1	TRBJ2-7	.	.
CASGLRTGVGGNIQYF	TGTGCTAGTGGTCTGAGGACAGGGGTAGGGGGAAACATTCAGTACTTC	TRBV12-5	TRBJ2-4	TRBD1	.
CASSQFYEQYF	TGTGCCAGCAGCCAATTTTACGAGCAGTACTTC	TRBV2	TRBJ2-7	.	.
CASSRRGGATEAFF	TGTGCCAGCAGCCGACGGGGCGGGGCCACTGAAGCTTTCTTT	TRBV7-3	TRBJ1-1	.	.
CSASEGWDSQGTQHF	TGCAGTGCTAGTGAAGGATGGGACAGCCAAGGGACCCAGCATTTT	TRBV20-1	TRBJ1-5	TRBD1	.
CALRAGAYNEQFF	TGCGCCCTCAGAGCGGGAGCCTACAATGAGCAGTTCTTC	TRBV10-2	TRBJ2-1	TRBD2	.
CASSSGAGNTIYF	TGTGCCAGCAGCTCCGGGGCTGGAAACACCATATATTTT	TRBV7-9	TRBJ1-3	.	.
CAWSVGGPDTQYF	TGTGCCTGGAGTGTAGGGGGTCCAGATACGCAGTATTTT	TRBV30	TRBJ2-3	.	.
CASSRTGSEKLFF	TGTGCCAGCAGTCGGACAGGGAGTGAAAAACTGTTTTTT	TRBV6-5	TRBJ1-4	TRBD1	.
CASSLLQGAGGEQFF	TGCGCCAGCAGCTTGTTACAGGGGGCTGGTGGTGAGCAGTTCTTC	TRBV5-1	TRBJ2-1	TRBD1	.
CAWSGRGRETQYF	TGTGCCTGGAGTGGGCGGGGCAGGGAGACCCAGTACTTC	TRBV30	TRBJ2-5	.	.
CASSFTGAETQYF	TGTGCCAGCAGTTTTACAGGGGCAGAGACCCAGTACTTC	TRBV12-3/TRBV12-4	TRBJ2-5	TRBD1	few
CASSRGTGELFF	TGTGCCAGCAGTCGAGGGACCGGGGAGCTGTTTTTT	TRBV6-2/TRBV6-3	TRBJ2-2	.	.
CASSYSTYSSNQPQHF	TGTGCCAGCAGTTACTCGACGTACAGTAGCAATCAGCCCCAGCATTTT	TRBV6-2/TRBV6-3	TRBJ1-5	.	.
CASSYRGSGLAQETQYF	TGCGCCAGCAGCTACCGGGGAAGCGGACTAGCGCAAGAGACCCAGTACTTC	TRBV5-1	TRBJ2-5	TRBD2	.
CASSFPDRAQETQYF	TGTGCCAGCAGCTTCCCCGACAGGGCCCAAGAGACCCAGTACTTC	TRBV7-9	TRBJ2-5	TRBD1	.
CASSRREGDTEAFF	TGTGCCAGTAGTAGGCGAGAGGGGGACACTGAAGCTTTCTTT	TRBV19	TRBJ1-1	.	.
CASRGMGAGETEAFF	TGTGCCAGCAGGGGTATGGGGGCGGGAGAGACTGAAGCTTTCTTT	TRBV27	TRBJ1-1	.	once
CASRQQGGDQPQHF	TGTGCCAGTCGTCAACAGGGGGGGGATCAGCCCCAGCATTTT	TRBV19	TRBJ1-5	TRBD1	.
CASSLTAQMNTEAFF	TGCGCCAGCAGCTTGACAGCTCAAATGAACACTGAAGCTTTCTTT	TRBV5-1	TRBJ1-1	.	many
CASSRFTGTAPGRGYTF	TGTGCCAGCAGCCGATTCACCGGGACAGCACCCGGGCGCGGCTACACCTTC	TRBV5-6	TRBJ1-2	TRBD1	.